These 26 T cell receptor beta chains came from one sample sequenced in a study of identical twins. TCRdb re-analysed the 5' RACE reads in MiXCR, keeping a single row per CDR3 protein. In the table there are approximately 620,000 distinct CDR3 sequences, less than 10% of which are singletons. This sample also belongs to another study, concerning yellow fever vaccine responses in identical twins.

Specimen: PBMCs. The receptors here all came from a woman aged 18-29 years in good health.

This chain joins TRBV24-1 and TRBJ2-7; 10 nucleotides line up with TRBD2. The CDR3 consists of 14 residues. V trimming: 4 bases; J trimming: 5 bases; junction bases outside the gene matches: 4. Germline CDR1 is KGHDR and CDR2 is SFDVKD. The CDR3 here is CATSESSGSHEQYF. CDR3 DNA sequence: TGTGCCACCAGTGAGTCTAGCGGGAGCCACGAGCAGTACTTC.

This clonotype was counted between two and nine times. The CDR3 is CASSYPPLGGSSYNEQFF. The CDR3 DNA reads TGTGCCAGCAGTTACCCCCCCCTGGGCGGCAGCTCCTACAATGAGCAGTTCTTC. V usage is TRBV6-5 and J usage is TRBJ2-1; D gene unclear. The CDR3 length is 18 residues. Germline values: CDR1 MNHEY, CDR2 SVGAGI. The germline V and J ends were trimmed by 2 bases and 0 bases, with 17 bases remaining between them.

This clonotype appeared a few times. The J gene is TRBJ2-1, the V gene TRBV29-1; the D gene is possibly TRBD2 (5 bases). V shed 3 bases and J shed 7 bases, with 22 bases lying between them. The CDR3 sequence is 16 residues long. Germline lookup yields CDR1 SQVTM and CDR2 ANQGSEA. For the CDR3, the DNA is TGCAGCGTTGATTCGACTGGTGGAGGTGAAGTAAATGAGCAGTTCTTC. It translates to CSVDSTGGGEVNEQFF.

The chain is built from TRBV20-1 and TRBJ2-3, with D possibly TRBD1 on 6 matching bases. The CDR3 length is 14 residues. The germline V gene has CDR1 DFQATT and CDR2 SNEGSKA (reference sequence). Trimming removed 2 bases from V and 4 bases from J, with 13 bases in between. This CDR3 is CSARTGQKSDTQYF. In DNA form, the CDR3 reads TGCAGTGCTAGAACTGGACAGAAATCAGATACGCAGTATTTT.

This clonotype has a count of ten or more. The chain is built from TRBV6-2 or TRBV6-3 and TRBJ2-1, with 12 bases aligning to TRBD2. Unmatched junction bases numbered 7, after V lost 5 bases and J lost 8 bases. The CDR3 covers 15 residues. Germline V CDR1 and CDR2: MNHEY, SVGEGT. CDR3 amino acids: CASSTGLAGPDEQFF. The CDR3 coding sequence is TGTGCCAGCAGTACCGGACTAGCGGGACCGGATGAGCAGTTCTTC.

This clonotype was recorded at least ten times. The chain has TRBV24-1 and TRBJ2-5, with 9 bases fitting TRBD2. After removal of 7 bases from V and 2 bases from J, the junction contained 1 base not matched to a gene. The CDR3 runs 13 residues. CDR1 and CDR2 from the germline V gene are KGHDR and SFDVKD. CDR3 nucleotide sequence: TGTGCCACCAGAACTAGCGGGCAAGAGACCCAGTACTTC. Translation gives CATRTSGQETQYF.

V gene TRBV11-2 combines with J gene TRBJ2-6; D is possibly TRBD2 (5 bases). There are 18 residues in the CDR3. Germline CDR1 reads SGHAT; CDR2 reads FQNNGV. V lost 3 bases and J 4 bases, leaving 19 bases between the germline ends. In DNA form, the CDR3 reads TGTGCCAGCAGCTTGGGAGCATCTAAGGGTCGAGGGGCCAACGTCCTGACTTTC. Translating it yields CASSLGASKGRGANVLTF. The whole variable domain, remainder taken from reference TRBV11-2 and TRBJ2-6, is EAGVAQSPRYKIIEKRQSVAFWCNPISGHATLYWYQQILGQGPKLLIQFQNNGVVDDSQLPKDRFSAERLKGVDSTLKIQPAKLEDSAVYLCASSLGASKGRGANVLTFGAGSRLTVL.

This clonotype was detected a few times. The chain carries TRBV28 and TRBJ2-5; possibly TRBD1 for D (5 bases). Trimming took off 3 bases at V and 5 bases at J, with 16 bases between the two ends. CDR3 length: 15 amino acids. Germline-derived CDR1 and CDR2 are MDHEN and SYDVKM. In DNA form, the CDR3 reads TGTGCCAGCAGTTTGGTTACCAACCCAGGGGAGACCCAGTACTTC. As protein: CASSLVTNPGETQYF.

This clonotype was seen more than once but under ten times. The chain combines TRBV6-2 or TRBV6-3 with TRBJ2-7, with D perhaps matching TRBD1 (6 bases). This CDR3 contains 12 residues. CDR1 and CDR2 from the germline V gene are MNHEY and SVGEGT. The germline V and J ends were trimmed by 5 bases and 12 bases, with 17 bases remaining between them. The CDR3 DNA reads as TGTGCCAGCAGTAATGACAGGTCCGGTCGGTACTTC. Amino acids: CASSNDRSGRYF.

This clonotype was recorded a few times. This chain uses TRBV7-2 with TRBJ2-2; D may be TRBD2 (5 bases). Trimming removed 5 bases from V and 0 bases from J, with 10 bases in between. The CDR3 consists of 15 residues. Per the germline V gene, CDR1 is SGHTA and CDR2 is FQGNSA. The chain's CDR3 is CASSLTITNTGELFF. CDR3 DNA: TGTGCCAGCAGCCTGACTATCACGAACACCGGGGAGCTGTTTTTT.

The rearrangement joins TRBV30 to TRBJ2-1; the match to TRBD1 covers 7 bases. V shed 6 bases, J shed 8 bases, and the junction held 10 bases outside the gene matches. This CDR3 contains 13 residues. Germline V lookup: CDR1 GTSNPN, CDR2 SVGIG (reference sequence). The CDR3 sequence: CACGTAFSDEQFF. The CDR3 nucleotides read TGTGCCTGTGGGACAGCGTTTTCCGATGAGCAGTTCTTC.

CDR3 protein: CASSLQRVAPQYF. The CDR3 nucleotides are TGTGCCAGCAGCTTGCAAAGGGTTGCTCCGCAGTATTTT. The chain recombines TRBV5-5 with TRBJ2-3; no clear D. Germline CDR1 reads SGHKS; CDR2 reads YYEKEE (reference sequence). Trimming pared 1 base from V and 10 bases from J, leaving 13 bases between. The CDR3 is made up of 13 amino acids.

The rearrangement links TRBV20-1 to TRBJ2-2; 7 bases are a match to TRBD2. The CDR3 has 17 amino acids. The V and J ends lost 0 bases and 0 bases, in that order; junction bases with no gene match: 7. Germline V lookup: CDR1 DFQATT, CDR2 SNEGSKA (reference sequence). CDR3 sequence reads: CSARESGGLTNTGELFF. In DNA, the CDR3 is TGCAGTGCTAGAGAGTCGGGGGGACTGACGAACACCGGGGAGCTGTTTTTT.

The V and J genes are TRBV7-8 and TRBJ1-5; no clear D gene. The V gene's germline CDR1 is SGHVS and CDR2 FQNEAQ. Trimming pared 2 bases from V and 1 base from J, leaving 12 bases between. The CDR3 length is 16 residues. For the CDR3, the DNA is TGTGCCAGCAGCTTATCCGTCCCGGGGAGCAATCAGCCCCAGCATTTT. Amino acid sequence: CASSLSVPGSNQPQHF.

This clonotype came up a few times. V and J are TRBV2 and TRBJ2-6, with D uncertain. V was cut by 7 bases and J by 0 bases, with 7 bases left in between. Germline CDR1 reads SNHLY; CDR2 reads FYNNEI. The CDR3 contains 14 residues. The CDR3 nucleotides read TGTGCCAGCACAGGTAGCTCTGGGGCCAACGTCCTGACTTTC. Translation: CASTGSSGANVLTF.

Comment on this clonotype: A junction end diverges from the germline sequence, so it may reflect a read error. CDR3 coding DNA: TGTGCCAGCAGTGACCGACAGGGGGATCGCTACATCTTC. It encodes CASSDRQGDRYIF. The chain has TRBV6-1 and TRBJ1-2, with 9 bases that match TRBD1. The CDR3 extends over 13 amino acids. Germline loops: CDR1 MNHNS, CDR2 SASEGT.

A few counts support this clonotype. V usage is TRBV6-1 and J usage is TRBJ2-7, with D perhaps being TRBD1 or TRBD2 (5 bases each). The CDR3 has 14 residues. The germline V and J ends were trimmed by 5 bases and 5 bases, with 16 bases remaining between them. Germline V lookup: CDR1 MNHNS, CDR2 SASEGT. The CDR3 nucleotides read TGTGCCAGCAGTCTAACTAGGCAGGGACACGAGCAGTACTTC. Residues: CASSLTRQGHEQYF.

In this sample, this clonotype turned up many times. The chain is built from TRBV29-1 and TRBJ2-7; 11 bases line up with TRBD2. The CDR3 has 14 amino acids. V gave up 4 bases and J gave up 2 bases; unmatched junction bases: 4. Germline-derived CDR1 and CDR2 are SQVTM and ANQGSEA. In DNA, the CDR3 is TGCAGCGTTGCCGGGACTAGCGGAACCTACGAGCAGTACTTC. Protein: CSVAGTSGTYEQYF.

The sample holds many counts of this clonotype. This chain connects TRBV29-1 to TRBJ2-7; 8 bases align to TRBD1. This CDR3 region has 17 residues. V trimming: 4 bases; J trimming: 5 bases; junction bases outside the gene matches: 19. Germline V gives CDR1 SQVTM, CDR2 ANQGSEA. DNA of the CDR3: TGCAGCGTTGTTTTATACAATGGGCGGACAGGGAGAAACGAGCAGTACTTC. Its translation is CSVVLYNGRTGRNEQYF.

This clonotype was seen more than once but under ten times. The V call is TRBV7-8, the J call TRBJ2-5; 7 nucleotides agree with TRBD2. Per the germline V gene, CDR1 is SGHVS and CDR2 is FQNEAQ. The CDR3 has 14 residues. Trimming at V came to 7 bases and at J to 5 bases, leaving 10 bases not matched to a gene. CDR3 DNA sequence: TGTGCCAGCAAGCGACCCCAGGGAGGGGAGACCCAGTACTTC. Protein: CASKRPQGGETQYF.

The rearrangement links TRBV6-5 to TRBJ1-1; weak D call: TRBD1 (5 bases). Germline lookup yields CDR1 MNHEY and CDR2 SVGAGI. The CDR3 runs to 11 residues. The germline V and J ends were trimmed by 4 bases and 10 bases, with 10 bases remaining between them. CDR3 sequence reads: CASSSGLGAFF. The CDR3 region has the DNA TGTGCCAGCAGTTCGGGACTCGGAGCTTTCTTT.

The chain couples TRBV20-1 to TRBJ2-5, with 8 positions matching TRBD1. This CDR3 comprises 16 residues. Germline values: CDR1 DFQATT, CDR2 SNEGSKA (reference sequence). The V segment lost 6 bases and the J segment 0 bases; nucleotides outside the gene matches: 12. The CDR3 loop is CSAKQWTGPDQETQYF. The CDR3 DNA sequence: TGCAGTGCCAAACAGTGGACAGGGCCGGACCAAGAGACCCAGTACTTC.

CDR3 coding DNA: TGCAGTGCAAGACAAGTTAGTGATGAGCAGTTCTTC. This codes for CSARQVSDEQFF. The V and J genes are TRBV20-1 and TRBJ2-1; D uncertain. This CDR3 comprises 12 residues. Germline-derived CDR1 and CDR2 are DFQATT and SNEGSKA (reference sequence). V was trimmed by 6 bases and J by 8 bases, leaving 14 bases between them.

This clonotype was recorded at least ten times. V gene TRBV6-2 or TRBV6-3 combines with J gene TRBJ2-7; D call uncertain. Germline CDR1 reads MNHEY; CDR2 reads SVGEGT. The CDR3 length is 11 residues. Trimming stripped 5 bases from V and 3 bases from J, with 5 bases between. The CDR3, as DNA: TGTGCCAGCAGTCATAACTACGAGCAGTACTTC. Translating it yields CASSHNYEQYF.

There are a few counts of this clonotype. This chain links TRBV18 with TRBJ2-4; D remains unclear. V lost 0 bases and J 3 bases, leaving 15 bases between the germline ends. Per the germline V gene, CDR1 is KGHSH and CDR2 is LQKENI. The CDR3 is made up of 17 amino acids. DNA of the CDR3: TGTGCCAGCTCACCACCGGACCTTCCGTCGGGCAAAAACATTCAGTACTTC. Protein product: CASSPPDLPSGKNIQYF.

The chain recombines TRBV7-2 with TRBJ2-4; D call uncertain. In germline, CDR1 is SGHTA, CDR2 FQGNSA. This CDR3 has 15 amino acids. V was trimmed by 5 bases and J by 7 bases, leaving 18 bases between them. The CDR3 nucleotides read TGTGCCAGCAGCCTACCTGGCTTCCCGAAGAACATTCAGTACTTC. This gives the protein CASSLPGFPKNIQYF.